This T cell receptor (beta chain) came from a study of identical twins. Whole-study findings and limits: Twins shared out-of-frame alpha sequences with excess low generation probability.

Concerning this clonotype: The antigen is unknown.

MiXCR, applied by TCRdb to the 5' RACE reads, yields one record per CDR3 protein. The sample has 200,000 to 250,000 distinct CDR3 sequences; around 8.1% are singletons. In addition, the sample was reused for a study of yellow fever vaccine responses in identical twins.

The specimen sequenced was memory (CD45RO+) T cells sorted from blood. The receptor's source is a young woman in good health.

CDR3 loop: CASTGGRWGEQYF. The CDR3, as DNA: TGTGCCAGCACGGGTGGCAGGTGGGGCGAGCAGTACTTC. V usage is TRBV6-1 and J usage is TRBJ2-7; D not certain. V was shortened by 7 bases and J by 6 bases, with 16 bases between the two germline ends. Germline lookup yields CDR1 MNHNS and CDR2 SASEGT. This CDR3 spans 13 amino acids.